This TCR beta chain comes out of a study of shared clonotypes between healthy human individuals. The CDR3 length is 14 residues. V shed 4 bases, J shed 2 bases, and the junction held 5 bases outside the gene matches. CDR1 and CDR2 from the germline V gene are SGHDT and YYEEEE. Produced via immunoSEQ multiplex PCR; TCRdb's table is partial and in-frame only. The data show hundreds of thousands of clones, around 81% seen once. The V gene is TRBV5-6, the J gene TRBJ1-1, with 7 bases aligning to TRBD1. This receptor was obtained from a woman between 40 and 50 years old in good health. Some clones in this sample may be carry-over from other donors' samples. Sequencing used PBMCs. The CDR3 is CASSRGQPNTEAFF. The CDR3 DNA reads as TGTGCCAGCAGCCGGGGACAGCCAAACACTGAAGCTTTCTTT.